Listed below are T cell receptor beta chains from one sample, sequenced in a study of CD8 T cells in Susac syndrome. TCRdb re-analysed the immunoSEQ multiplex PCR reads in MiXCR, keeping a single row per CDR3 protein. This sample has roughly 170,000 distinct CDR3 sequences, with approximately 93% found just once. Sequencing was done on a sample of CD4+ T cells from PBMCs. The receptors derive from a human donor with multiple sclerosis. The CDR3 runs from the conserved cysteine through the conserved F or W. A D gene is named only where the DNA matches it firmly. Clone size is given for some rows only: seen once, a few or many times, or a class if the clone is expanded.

TGTGCCAGCAGTGAAGGACAGACCGAAGGACGAGAGACCCAGTACTTC	CASSEGQTEGRETQYF	NA	NA	TRBV25-1	TRBJ2-5
TGTGCCAGCAGCCATCTAACCGGGGAGCTGTTTTTT	CASSHLTGELFF	NA	NA	TRBV4-2	TRBJ2-2
TGTGCCAGTAGTTCTCCCCGGGGGGCCCAGCATTTT	CASSSPRGAQHF	NA	NA	TRBV19	TRBJ1-5
TGCAGCGTTAGCCGGGACTACGAGCAGTACTTC	CSVSRDYEQYF	NA	NA	TRBV29-1	TRBJ2-7
TGTGCCAGCAGTCCAGGTTCTGGCTACACCTTC	CASSPGSGYTF	NA	NA	TRBV2	TRBJ1-2
TGCAGTGCTAGAGACAGAAACATTCAGTACTTC	CSARDRNIQYF	NA	NA	TRBV20-1	TRBJ2-4
TGTGCCTGGAACGGACAGGAGGTCTCCTATGGCTACACCTTC	CAWNGQEVSYGYTF	NA	TRBD1	TRBV30	TRBJ1-2
TGTGCCTGGAGCGCAGGGGTGGGACAGCCCCAGCATTTT	CAWSAGVGQPQHF	once	NA	TRBV30	TRBJ1-5
TGTGCCAGCAGCGTGACCGGGACTAGCTACGAGCAGTACTTC	CASSVTGTSYEQYF	NA	TRBD2	TRBV9	TRBJ2-7
TGTGCCTGGGATCACAGGGCTGCTAACTATGGCTACACCTTC	CAWDHRAANYGYTF	NA	NA	TRBV30	TRBJ1-2
TGCAGTGCTAGAGAGACGGGGGATACGCAGTATTTT	CSARETGDTQYF	NA	NA	TRBV20-1	TRBJ2-3
TGTGCCAGCAGGACCGGGACTAGCTACCACGAGCAGTACTTC	CASRTGTSYHEQYF	NA	TRBD2	TRBV12-3/TRBV12-4	TRBJ2-7
TGTGCGTGGTCGTTCCGGATTGGCTACACCTTC	CAWSFRIGYTF	NA	NA	TRBV30	TRBJ1-2
TGTGCCAGCAGTCCTCGTTCCGAGCAGTTCTTC	CASSPRSEQFF	NA	NA	TRBV12-3/TRBV12-4	TRBJ2-1
TGTGCCAGCTCAGGGGAGGGCACAGATACGCAGTATTTT	CASSGEGTDTQYF	NA	NA	TRBV28	TRBJ2-3
TGTGCCAGCAGTTTGTTCCTGGGGGGCTATGGCTACACCTTC	CASSLFLGGYGYTF	NA	NA	TRBV12-3/TRBV12-4	TRBJ1-2
TGTGCCAGCAGTGAAGCCAGAGTAGACGGCTACACCTTC	CASSEARVDGYTF	NA	NA	TRBV2	TRBJ1-2
TGCAGTGCTCCCGACAGGGACTATGGCTACACCTTC	CSAPDRDYGYTF	NA	TRBD1	TRBV20-1	TRBJ1-2
TGTGCCAGCAGTTCGAGGGGCCTCTCTGGGGCCAACGTCCTGACTTTC	CASSSRGLSGANVLTF	NA	NA	TRBV27	TRBJ2-6
TGTGCCAGCAGCGCCGGATCGGGTCTATACAATGAGCAGTTCTTC	CASSAGSGLYNEQFF	NA	NA	TRBV9	TRBJ2-1
TGTGCCAGCTCACCTGATGTGATGATAGGAGGCCCGGGCACAGATACGCAGTATTTT	CASSPDVMIGGPGTDTQYF	NA	NA	TRBV18	TRBJ2-3
TGTGCCAGCAGTACCCGGTTGACAGAAGCTTTCTTT	CASSTRLTEAFF	NA	NA	TRBV12-3/TRBV12-4	TRBJ1-1
TGCGCCAGCACTCCACAGGGGGACACTGAAGCTTTCTTT	CASTPQGDTEAFF	NA	TRBD1	TRBV5-1	TRBJ1-1
TGTGCCAGCAGCCGGAACTTTGGTGGCACAGATACGCAGTATTTT	CASSRNFGGTDTQYF	NA	NA	TRBV27	TRBJ2-3
TGTGCCAGCAGTCCGGGGCGGAACACCATATATTTT	CASSPGRNTIYF	once	NA	TRBV28	TRBJ1-3
TGTGCCAGTGGACTAGCGGGAGAGGTTGAGCAGTTCTTC	CASGLAGEVEQFF	NA	TRBD2	TRBV3-1	TRBJ2-1
TGTGCCAGCAGGGGACAGGGGGCCACCGGGGAGCTGTTTTTT	CASRGQGATGELFF	once	TRBD1	TRBV6-1	TRBJ2-2
TGTGCCAGCAGTCATCAGGGCCCGAACACTGAAGCTTTCTTT	CASSHQGPNTEAFF	NA	NA	TRBV27	TRBJ1-1
TGCGCCAGCAGCTCGGGACAAGGGCCCGGAGGGACCCAGTACTTC	CASSSGQGPGGTQYF	NA	NA	TRBV5-1	TRBJ2-5
TGCAGTGCTAGAGTTACGGGATGGGCAAACAATGAGCAGTTCTTC	CSARVTGWANNEQFF	NA	NA	TRBV20-1	TRBJ2-1
TGCGCCAGCAGCGCAGGACAGGCAGCGTATGGCTACACCTTC	CASSAGQAAYGYTF	NA	TRBD1	TRBV5-1	TRBJ1-2
TGTGCCAGCAGTGAAGGGGGCGGGATAAGGATGTTTTTT	CASSEGGGIRMFF	NA	NA	TRBV2	TRBJ1-4
TGCAGTGCTAGAGATGGGTCGGGTTTCCGGGGCTACACCTTC	CSARDGSGFRGYTF	NA	NA	TRBV20-1	TRBJ1-2
TGTGCCAGCAGTCCGACAGCTTCGAACACCGGGGAGCTGTTTTTT	CASSPTASNTGELFF	NA	NA	TRBV2	TRBJ2-2
TGTGCCCGAGGGGCAGAGAACACTGAAGCTTTCTTT	CARGAENTEAFF	NA	NA	TRBV19	TRBJ1-1
TGTGCCAGCAGCCCCTACAGGACAGATACGCAGTATTTT	CASSPYRTDTQYF	NA	NA	TRBV4-2	TRBJ2-3
TGTGCCAGTGCGGACAGGGCGAAAAATCAGCCCCAGCATTTT	CASADRAKNQPQHF	once	TRBD1	TRBV19	TRBJ1-5
TGCGCCAGCAGCTTGGGACAGATCTGGTCTGAAGCTTTCTTT	CASSLGQIWSEAFF	NA	NA	TRBV5-1	TRBJ1-1
TGCAGTGCTAGCGGGGACCAAGAGACCCAGTACTTC	CSASGDQETQYF	NA	NA	TRBV20-1	TRBJ2-5
TGTGCCAGCGCCCAGGCGGGCGGGGCTGACTATAATTCACCCCTCCACTTT	CASAQAGGADYNSPLHF	NA	NA	TRBV25-1	TRBJ1-6
TGTGCCAGCAGCCGTGCCCCGACAGGGGACTACGAGCAGTACTTC	CASSRAPTGDYEQYF	NA	TRBD1	TRBV3-1	TRBJ2-7